This T cell receptor beta chain came from a study of T cell responses to AZD1222 COVID-19 vaccine. Points from the study as a whole: The span of vaccine-associated CD4 TCRs extended across spike, with dominance at 160-218 and 743-854. Possibly, clonal diversity was underestimated; donors were largely white British and included more females.

This clone showed up just once. What it recognizes is unknown. The table came from immunoSEQ multiplex PCR; TCRdb's copy has only in-frame clones and leaves some out. The sample has 200,000 to 250,000 clones; 90% to 95% are singletons. The clonotype comes from an adult who received the MenACWY meningococcal vaccine as a control. Sequenced material: peripheral blood, taken 28 days after the second dose of the MenACWY control vaccine.

The CDR3 coding sequence is TGTGCCAGCAGCTTGGGGACAGGGAAGGCCTACGAGCAGTACTTC. It translates to CASSLGTGKAYEQYF. The V gene is TRBV5-8, the J gene TRBJ2-7; TRBD1 matches at 8 bases. There are 15 residues in the CDR3. J gave up 2 bases and V 0 bases, and 4 bases lay outside the gene matches. CDR1 and CDR2 (germline): SGHTS, YDEGEE.